The rows below give T cell receptor beta chains drawn from one sample of a study of blood T cells in healthy people across ages. TCRdb re-analysed the 5' RACE reads in MiXCR, keeping a single row per CDR3 protein. The data contain some 800,000 distinct CDR3 sequences, around 43% of them seen just once; the ten biggest clones take up roughly 18%. Sequencing was done on a sample of blood. The receptors shown here come from a man aged 55-75 years in good health. The CDR3 runs from the conserved cysteine through the conserved F or W.

j_call v_call cdr3_aa
TRBJ1-2 TRBV24-1 CATSDCLRANTF
TRBJ2-5 TRBV13 CASGQVQETQYF
TRBJ2-7 TRBV7-9 CASSLSGQSYEQYF
TRBJ2-7 TRBV11-3 CASSLGWEQGLYEQYF
TRBJ2-3 TRBV5-1 CASSLIGGGATDTQYF
TRBJ2-1 TRBV14 CASSHLSGGNYNEQFF
TRBJ2-7 TRBV13 CASSLGSRPYEQYF
TRBJ1-5 TRBV20-1 CSALESIGNQPQHF
TRBJ2-1 TRBV12-3/TRBV12-4 CASSSLLTGVYYNEQFF
TRBJ2-7 TRBV2 CASRGTGSPYEQYF
TRBJ2-2 TRBV4-2 CASSQDRRGEAGELFF
TRBJ2-5 TRBV4-3 CASSQESGQGRKQYF
TRBJ2-5 TRBV18 CASSPISGSWGETQYF
TRBJ2-5 TRBV20-1 CSAGLAGVQETQYF
TRBJ2-5 TRBV5-5 CASSPERGGDETQYF
TRBJ2-7 TRBV7-9 CASSFEGQGYEQYF
TRBJ2-6 TRBV6-1 CASSEFGQPASGANVLTF
TRBJ2-1 TRBV20-1 CSAGGLLAGAHNEQFF
TRBJ2-3 TRBV4-3 CASSQLQTRNTQYF
TRBJ2-6 TRBV5-1 CASRATGASGANVLTF
TRBJ2-7 TRBV2 CASSGERSYEQYF
TRBJ2-1 TRBV29-1 CSVGPGGNYEQFF
TRBJ1-1 TRBV24-1 CATSDSGGHTEAFF
TRBJ2-5 TRBV7-9 CASSLTGTAYQETQYF
TRBJ2-5 TRBV7-6 CASSASRGLQETQYF
TRBJ1-2 TRBV9 CASSAVETYGYTF
TRBJ2-4 TRBV12-3/TRBV12-4 CASSSGQGVYIQYF
TRBJ2-1 TRBV7-9 CASSLGGGAPKEQFF
TRBJ2-7 TRBV28 CASSLPGQFPEQYF
TRBJ1-1 TRBV7-9 CASSLDPGKDTEAFF
TRBJ2-1 TRBV7-9 CASSLFRNEQFF
TRBJ1-2 TRBV7-2 CASSFGPGVIYGYTF
TRBJ2-3 TRBV6-2/TRBV6-3 CASRRSMDTQYF
TRBJ2-5 TRBV7-2 CASSLSASGGAQYF
TRBJ2-3 TRBV29-1 CSVQPIVDTQYF
TRBJ2-7 TRBV29-1 CSVGRGRSGEQYF
TRBJ1-2 TRBV10-3 CAISAAGGYGYTF
TRBJ2-5 TRBV20-1 CSARERGRETQYF
TRBJ2-7 TRBV25-1 CASSHLYEQYF
TRBJ2-5 TRBV5-4 CASSQGQRKETQYF
TRBJ2-3 TRBV12-3/TRBV12-4 CASSPTRLGTDTQYF
TRBJ2-3 TRBV5-1 CASSLAGEDTQYF
TRBJ1-2 TRBV5-1 CANSGGQSGGYTF
TRBJ2-1 TRBV13 CASSRAGGRSLEQFF
TRBJ2-1 TRBV25-1 CASSEPGVGTEQFF
TRBJ1-2 TRBV4-3 CASRRNAEVSNYGYTF
TRBJ2-6 TRBV19 CASSIGQGRSGANVLTF
TRBJ1-1 TRBV7-2 CASSLSVTPPEAFF
TRBJ2-5 TRBV15 CATSPRRLSEQYF
TRBJ2-1 TRBV12-5 CASGLDLGPGDEQFF
TRBJ2-7 TRBV5-1 CASRLSLTGRSYEQYF
TRBJ2-5 TRBV28 CASTRGGGRFKGTQYF
TRBJ2-1 TRBV7-9 CASSLGTGRSWQFF
TRBJ1-4 TRBV12-3/TRBV12-4 CASSIGTPLANEKLFF
TRBJ1-6 TRBV29-1 CSVRRGGENSPLHF